This is a list of T cell receptor beta chains from one sample in a study of beta chain features in type 1 diabetes. Profiled with immunoSEQ multiplex PCR; TCRdb holds only in-frame clones, not every one. The table shows under 250,000 clones, with around 26% occurring only once. Material: central memory CD4+ T cells from blood. These receptors came from a man aged 30 to 45 in good health. Both conserved end residues are part of each CDR3. Each record gives: clone size, J gene, D gene, V gene, CDR3 DNA, CDR3 protein. A D gene is named only where the DNA matches it firmly. A row's size may be missing; if present it is once, few, many or a size class.

clone_size: NA
j_call: TRBJ2-5
d_call: TRBD2
v_call: TRBV4-2
cdr3_nt: TGTGCCAGCAGCCCTGCGGGGGGGTCTCAAGAGACCCAGTACTTC
cdr3_aa: CASSPAGGSQETQYF

clone_size: NA
j_call: TRBJ2-6
d_call: NA
v_call: TRBV5-1
cdr3_nt: TGCGCCAGCAGCCTGCCCTCTGGCACTGGGGCCAACGTCCTGACTTTC
cdr3_aa: CASSLPSGTGANVLTF

clone_size: many
j_call: TRBJ2-1
d_call: NA
v_call: TRBV6-6
cdr3_nt: TGTGCCAGCAGTTTTGAGTTCGCATCCTACAATGAGCAGTTCTTC
cdr3_aa: CASSFEFASYNEQFF

clone_size: NA
j_call: TRBJ1-1
d_call: NA
v_call: TRBV28
cdr3_nt: TGTGCCAGCAGTTTCTCACGCTCAACAGGGACTGAAGCTTTCTTT
cdr3_aa: CASSFSRSTGTEAFF

clone_size: NA
j_call: TRBJ2-7
d_call: NA
v_call: TRBV30
cdr3_nt: TGTGCCTGGAGCTTTGGCGCCGAGCAGTACTTC
cdr3_aa: CAWSFGAEQYF

clone_size: NA
j_call: TRBJ1-2
d_call: NA
v_call: TRBV28
cdr3_nt: TGTGCCAGCGTAGGGAGCACTAACTATGGCTACACCTTC
cdr3_aa: CASVGSTNYGYTF

clone_size: NA
j_call: TRBJ2-7
d_call: TRBD2
v_call: TRBV28
cdr3_nt: TGTGCCAGCAGTCCCCATGCTAGCGGCTCCTACGAGCAGTACTTC
cdr3_aa: CASSPHASGSYEQYF

clone_size: few
j_call: TRBJ2-7
d_call: NA
v_call: TRBV2
cdr3_nt: TGTGCCAGCAGTGATGGCAGGACCTACGAGCAGTACTTC
cdr3_aa: CASSDGRTYEQYF

clone_size: NA
j_call: TRBJ2-5
d_call: TRBD2
v_call: TRBV5-4
cdr3_nt: TGTGCCATCTCACAAGGACTAGCGTCAGAGACCCAGTACTTC
cdr3_aa: CAISQGLASETQYF

clone_size: NA
j_call: TRBJ2-3
d_call: NA
v_call: TRBV7-8
cdr3_nt: TGTGCCAGCAGCTCAATGTTCCGCACAGATACGCAGTATTTT
cdr3_aa: CASSSMFRTDTQYF

clone_size: NA
j_call: TRBJ2-1
d_call: TRBD2
v_call: TRBV9
cdr3_nt: TGTGCCAGCAGCATTAGGACTAGCTGGGAGAACGGTGAGCAGTTCTTC
cdr3_aa: CASSIRTSWENGEQFF

clone_size: NA
j_call: TRBJ2-3
d_call: NA
v_call: TRBV18
cdr3_nt: TGTGCCAGCTCACCCCAGGGCTTGGGTACGCAGTATTTT
cdr3_aa: CASSPQGLGTQYF

clone_size: many
j_call: TRBJ2-1
d_call: TRBD1
v_call: TRBV5-1
cdr3_nt: TGCGCCAGCAGCGAGTTCAACAGGGGCGATGAGCAGTTCTTC
cdr3_aa: CASSEFNRGDEQFF

clone_size: NA
j_call: TRBJ2-4
d_call: NA
v_call: TRBV5-4
cdr3_nt: TGTGCCAGCAGCGGGGGTGACCCCCAATCCATTCAGTACTTC
cdr3_aa: CASSGGDPQSIQYF

clone_size: many
j_call: TRBJ1-5
d_call: NA
v_call: TRBV6-5
cdr3_nt: TGTGCCAGCAGTTACGGACAGAATCAGCCCCAGCATTTT
cdr3_aa: CASSYGQNQPQHF

clone_size: NA
j_call: TRBJ2-1
d_call: TRBD1
v_call: TRBV18
cdr3_nt: TGTGCCAGCTCATCGACAGGGAACGGGTCCTACAATGAGCAGTTCTTC
cdr3_aa: CASSSTGNGSYNEQFF

clone_size: few
j_call: TRBJ2-7
d_call: NA
v_call: TRBV25-1
cdr3_nt: TGTGCCAGCAATCGTCCGGGTTGGGACGAGCAGTACTTC
cdr3_aa: CASNRPGWDEQYF

clone_size: few
j_call: TRBJ2-7
d_call: NA
v_call: TRBV10-3
cdr3_nt: TGTGCCATCAGGGAGCTCTACGAGCAGTACTTC
cdr3_aa: CAIRELYEQYF

clone_size: NA
j_call: TRBJ2-5
d_call: NA
v_call: TRBV2
cdr3_nt: TGTGCCAGCAATGTCCAGACAGACCAAGAGACCCAGTACTTC
cdr3_aa: CASNVQTDQETQYF

clone_size: few
j_call: TRBJ2-7
d_call: TRBD2
v_call: TRBV7-2
cdr3_nt: TGTGCCAGCAGCCCGGGACTAGCGGGGAGTCGGCAGTACTTC
cdr3_aa: CASSPGLAGSRQYF

clone_size: many
j_call: TRBJ2-1
d_call: TRBD2
v_call: TRBV5-8
cdr3_nt: TGTGCCAGCAGCTTGGGGACTAGTTACAATGAGCAGTTCTTC
cdr3_aa: CASSLGTSYNEQFF

clone_size: NA
j_call: TRBJ1-1
d_call: TRBD1
v_call: TRBV18
cdr3_nt: TGTGCCAGCTCACCCGGACAGGGTATGAACACTGAAGCTTTCTTT
cdr3_aa: CASSPGQGMNTEAFF

clone_size: few
j_call: TRBJ2-4
d_call: NA
v_call: TRBV29-1
cdr3_nt: TGCAGCGTTGGGGGGCGCGCCAAAAACATTCAGTACTTC
cdr3_aa: CSVGGRAKNIQYF

clone_size: once
j_call: TRBJ1-1
d_call: NA
v_call: TRBV7-6
cdr3_nt: TGTGCCAGCAGCGCTGTGTTAACCTCGACTGAAGCTTTCTTT
cdr3_aa: CASSAVLTSTEAFF

clone_size: NA
j_call: TRBJ2-7
d_call: NA
v_call: TRBV18
cdr3_nt: TGTGCCAGCTCACCGGGGACTGTCGGCGAGCAGTACTTC
cdr3_aa: CASSPGTVGEQYF

clone_size: NA
j_call: TRBJ2-1
d_call: NA
v_call: TRBV2
cdr3_nt: TGTGCCAGCAGTTCGAGCGGGTATGAGCAGTTCTTC
cdr3_aa: CASSSSGYEQFF

clone_size: NA
j_call: TRBJ2-5
d_call: NA
v_call: TRBV27
cdr3_nt: TGTGCCAGCAGTCCCGGACTTAATCGCGAGACCCAGTACTTC
cdr3_aa: CASSPGLNRETQYF

clone_size: NA
j_call: TRBJ2-2
d_call: NA
v_call: TRBV20-1
cdr3_nt: TGCAGTGCAATTCGGGCCGGGGAGCTGTTTTTT
cdr3_aa: CSAIRAGELFF

clone_size: NA
j_call: TRBJ2-5
d_call: TRBD1
v_call: TRBV6-6
cdr3_nt: TGTGCCAGCAGTAGGGACAGGGGGCTGGAGACCCAGTACTTC
cdr3_aa: CASSRDRGLETQYF

clone_size: few
j_call: TRBJ1-4
d_call: NA
v_call: TRBV7-9
cdr3_nt: TGTGCCAGCAGCCGACAGCGGTCTCGCGAAAAACTGTTTTTT
cdr3_aa: CASSRQRSREKLFF

clone_size: NA
j_call: TRBJ2-7
d_call: TRBD1
v_call: TRBV7-2
cdr3_nt: TGTGCCAGCAGCTTCGGGACAGGGGCTTACGAGCAGTACTTC
cdr3_aa: CASSFGTGAYEQYF

clone_size: NA
j_call: TRBJ2-6
d_call: NA
v_call: TRBV27
cdr3_nt: TGTGCCAGCAATCGAGTGGGGACTGGGGCCAACGTCCTGACTTTC
cdr3_aa: CASNRVGTGANVLTF

clone_size: few
j_call: TRBJ2-7
d_call: NA
v_call: TRBV7-9
cdr3_nt: TGTGCCAGCAGCCGAGAGGGCCGCAAGCAGTACTTC
cdr3_aa: CASSREGRKQYF

clone_size: few
j_call: TRBJ2-7
d_call: TRBD1
v_call: TRBV5-5
cdr3_nt: TGTGCCAGCAGCCGCCGGGACAGGGCGCCCGAGCAGTACTTC
cdr3_aa: CASSRRDRAPEQYF

clone_size: NA
j_call: TRBJ2-3
d_call: TRBD2
v_call: TRBV4-2
cdr3_nt: TGTGCCAGCAGCCAAGTAAACCTAGCGGCGAGCACAGATACGCAGTATTTT
cdr3_aa: CASSQVNLAASTDTQYF

clone_size: few
j_call: TRBJ2-1
d_call: TRBD2
v_call: TRBV30
cdr3_nt: TGTGCCTGGGGACTAGCGGACAATGAGCAGTTCTTC
cdr3_aa: CAWGLADNEQFF

clone_size: few
j_call: TRBJ1-6
d_call: TRBD1
v_call: TRBV7-2
cdr3_nt: TGTGCCAGCAGCACCGGGACAGCCGTGAATAATTCACCCCTCCACTTT
cdr3_aa: CASSTGTAVNNSPLHF

clone_size: few
j_call: TRBJ1-6
d_call: TRBD1
v_call: TRBV9
cdr3_nt: TGTGCCAGCAGCTCACAGGGGGACAATTCACCCCTCCACTTT
cdr3_aa: CASSSQGDNSPLHF

clone_size: NA
j_call: TRBJ2-3
d_call: NA
v_call: TRBV5-4
cdr3_nt: TGTGCCAGCAGCTTCCTTCCCACAGATACGCAGTATTTT
cdr3_aa: CASSFLPTDTQYF

clone_size: few
j_call: TRBJ2-1
d_call: TRBD2
v_call: TRBV5-1
cdr3_nt: TGCGCCAGCAGCGTAGCTAGCGGGATGAACAATGAGCAGTTCTTC
cdr3_aa: CASSVASGMNNEQFF

clone_size: few
j_call: TRBJ1-2
d_call: TRBD1
v_call: TRBV5-1
cdr3_nt: TGCGCCAGCAGCTCAACGGGACAGGCGCTTACTAACTATGGCTACACCTTC
cdr3_aa: CASSSTGQALTNYGYTF

clone_size: NA
j_call: TRBJ2-3
d_call: TRBD1
v_call: TRBV2
cdr3_nt: TGTGCCAGCAGGAGGACAGGGCTTACAGATACGCAGTATTTT
cdr3_aa: CASRRTGLTDTQYF

clone_size: NA
j_call: TRBJ1-1
d_call: TRBD1
v_call: TRBV28
cdr3_nt: TGTGCCAGCAGTCCATCTTCACAGGGGCGCCGAGCTTTCTTT
cdr3_aa: CASSPSSQGRRAFF

clone_size: NA
j_call: TRBJ2-7
d_call: NA
v_call: TRBV5-1
cdr3_nt: TGCGCCAGCAGCTTGGGTGAATACGAGCAGTACTTC
cdr3_aa: CASSLGEYEQYF

clone_size: few
j_call: TRBJ2-5
d_call: TRBD1
v_call: TRBV7-9
cdr3_nt: TGTGCCAGCAGTTTGACAGGGGGCGCAAAGACCCAGTACTTC
cdr3_aa: CASSLTGGAKTQYF